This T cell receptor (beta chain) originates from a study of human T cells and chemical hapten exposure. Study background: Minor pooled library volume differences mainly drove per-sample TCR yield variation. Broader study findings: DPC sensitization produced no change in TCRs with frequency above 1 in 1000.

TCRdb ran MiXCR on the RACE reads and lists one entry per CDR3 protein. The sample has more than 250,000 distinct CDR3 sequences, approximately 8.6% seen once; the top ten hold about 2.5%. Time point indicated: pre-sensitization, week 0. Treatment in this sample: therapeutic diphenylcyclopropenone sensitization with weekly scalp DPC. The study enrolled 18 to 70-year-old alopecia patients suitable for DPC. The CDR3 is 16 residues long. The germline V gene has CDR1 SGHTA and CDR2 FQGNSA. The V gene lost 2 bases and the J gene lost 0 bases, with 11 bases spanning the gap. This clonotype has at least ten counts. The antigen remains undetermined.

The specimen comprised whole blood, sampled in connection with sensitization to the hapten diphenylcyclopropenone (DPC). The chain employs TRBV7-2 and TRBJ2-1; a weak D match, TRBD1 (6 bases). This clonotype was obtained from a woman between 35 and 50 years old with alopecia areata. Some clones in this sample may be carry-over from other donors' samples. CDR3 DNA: TGTGCCAGCAGCTTAAAGGGGGACCTCTCCTACAATGAGCAGTTCTTC. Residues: CASSLKGDLSYNEQFF.